This T cell receptor beta chain was recorded in a study of shared clonotypes between healthy human individuals. The study's findings and limits: There were few donors, and this limited the genetic and exposure-history diversity represented. Among donors, clonotype sharing was expected to be affected by sequencing depth.

Clones were sequenced by immunoSEQ multiplex PCR, and TCRdb holds only the in-frame ones, with some missing. This table has about half a million clones, roughly 80% appearing once. All participating donors were Caucasian adults from Nashville, Tennessee. The CDR3 contains 12 residues. This clone was found a few times. The antigen remains undetermined. Sequencing was done on a sample of PBMCs. The origin of this receptor is a middle-aged woman in good health. Some clones in this sample may be carry-over from other donors' samples. This rearrangement joins TRBV21-1 to TRBJ2-7. TRBV21-1 is annotated as a pseudogene. This CDR3 is CARGPSSYEQYF. The CDR3 DNA is TGTGCCAGGGGCCCTAGCTCCTACGAGCAGTACTTC.